What follows describes a single TCR beta chain. Antigen: not known. V lost 1 base and J lost 9, with 19 bases in between. The germline CDR1 and CDR2 sequences are SNHLY and FYNNEI. CDR3 length: 16 residues. Unique molecular identifiers tagged individual cDNA molecules. From the 5' RACE reads, TCRdb called clonotypes with MiXCR, one entry per CDR3 protein. This repertoire shows 65,000 to 80,000 distinct CDR3 sequences, around 11% found once; its top ten account for about 4.4%. This entry comes from a study of early T cells in non-severe SARS-CoV-2 infection. Looking at the study overall: Investigators sequenced bulk RNA drawn from unsorted whole blood, and chains remained unpaired.

Study outcomes and limitations: VDJdb matching favored anti-spike CD8 responses, missing private and CD4 specificities.

The sequence was obtained from an adult who was a healthcare worker with PCR-confirmed SARS-CoV-2 infection or an uninfected control (not recorded which). The specimen sequenced was whole blood. The chain couples TRBV2 to TRBJ2-1; the D gene is possibly TRBD1 (6 bases). The DNA of the CDR3 is TGTGCCAGCAGTGAAGAACAGACAGGAAGCATGAGTGAGCAGTTCTTC. Translating it yields CASSEEQTGSMSEQFF.